One sample yielded the 16 T cell receptor beta chains listed below, sequenced in a study of T cell responses to AZD1222 COVID-19 vaccine (dated by TCRdb to the early 2020s). The time point label here, explained by the study, means: sample from adult after SARS-CoV-2 infection, after symptom onset. The library relied on the immunoSEQ multiplex PCR assay. TCRdb stores this immuneACCESS table with in-frame sequences only. Part of the clones is absent; in the studies checked, under half of the shortfall reflects unresolved V genes, and no reason is known for the rest. Counted in this sample were over 110,000 clones; 85% to 95% of them appeared once. The top ten hold 9.5% to 15% of the sample. This sample comprised peripheral blood, obtained after recovery from COVID-19. Receptor source: an adult who had recovered from COVID-19.

This chain uses TRBV28 with TRBJ1-1; 7 bases are a match to TRBD1. The CDR3 has 14 amino acids. Germline V gene lookup returns CDR1 MDHEN and CDR2 SYDVKM. V gave up 5 bases and J gave up 4 bases; unmatched junction bases: 7. The DNA of the CDR3 is TGTGCCAGCAGTCCACCCGACAGGGTCACTGAAGCTTTCTTT. Amino acid sequence: CASSPPDRVTEAFF.

About this clone itself: Within the sample, other DNA sequences also encode this same CDR3. The chain carries TRBV5-1 and TRBJ2-7; D remains ambiguous. Per the germline V gene, CDR1 is SGHRS and CDR2 is YFSETQ. The CDR3 is 12 residues long. With 0 bases removed from V and 3 bases from J, the gap between germline ends came to 4 bases. The CDR3 DNA follows: TGCGCCAGCAGCTTGGGAGGCTACGAGCAGTACTTC. This encodes CASSLGGYEQYF.

In this sample, this clone turned up once. The chain joins TRBV5-1 to TRBJ2-5; 8 bases match TRBD2. There are 14 residues in the CDR3. Trimming at V came to 4 bases and at J to 6 bases, leaving 8 bases not matched to a gene. Germline CDR1 and CDR2: SGHRS and YFSETQ. The CDR3 is CASSVQTSDQTQYF. Written as DNA, the CDR3 is TGCGCCAGCAGCGTCCAGACTAGCGACCAGACCCAGTACTTC.

The V call is TRBV5-1, the J call TRBJ2-1; TRBD2 matches at 7 bases. The CDR3 contains 16 residues. Germline V gene data show CDR1 as SGHRS and CDR2 as YFSETQ. Trimming at V came to 0 bases and at J to 3 bases, leaving 6 bases not matched to a gene. CDR3: CASSLGWRDYYNEQFF. DNA for the CDR3: TGCGCCAGCAGCTTGGGGTGGCGGGACTACTACAATGAGCAGTTCTTC. Supplemented by reference TRBV5-1 and TRBJ2-1, the full variable domain reads KAGVTQTPRYLIKTRGQQVTLSCSPISGHRSVSWYQQTPGQGLQFLFEYFSETQRNKGNFPGRFSGRQFSNSRSEMNVSTLELGDSALYLCASSLGWRDYYNEQFFGPGTRLTVL.

The chain has TRBV7-9 and TRBJ2-7; D call uncertain. Germline V gene lookup returns CDR1 SEHNR and CDR2 FQNEAQ (reference sequence). The V end was cut by 4 bases, the J end by 2 bases, with 9 bases between. The CDR3 has 13 amino acids. The CDR3 nucleotides are TGTGCCAGCAGCTCGGGCAGAGCCTACGAGCAGTACTTC. This codes for CASSSGRAYEQYF.

This chain connects TRBV10-3 to TRBJ2-2; 7 nucleotides line up with TRBD2. Germline-derived CDR1 and CDR2 are ENHRY and SYGVKD. The CDR3 has 12 amino acids. CDR3 sequence (DNA): TGTGCACTAAGGCGGGGGTCCGGGGAGCTGTTTTTT. This translates into CALRRGSGELFF.

V usage is TRBV7-9 and J usage is TRBJ1-2; D remains unclear. The CDR3 runs to 14 residues. Germline V lookup: CDR1 SEHNR, CDR2 FQNEAQ (reference sequence). Trimming removed 5 bases from V and 4 bases from J, with 14 bases in between. Here the CDR3 reads CASSPQQMGYGYTF. As DNA, the CDR3 is TGTGCCAGCAGCCCCCAACAGATGGGCTATGGCTACACCTTC. Combining the CDR3 with reference TRBV7-9 and TRBJ1-2 gives the whole variable domain DTGVSQNPRHKITKRGQNVTFRCDPISEHNRLYWYRQTLGQGPEFLTYFQNEAQLEKSRLLSDRFSAERPKGSFSTLEIQRTEQGDSAMYLCASSPQQMGYGYTFGSGTRLTVV.

This clone occurred a few times. The chain uses TRBV3-1 (or the pseudogene TRBV3-2) and TRBJ2-3, with D tentatively TRBD2 (6 bases). Trimming removed 2 bases from V and 1 base from J, with 10 bases in between. CDR3 length: 15 amino acids. Germline V lookup: CDR1 LGHDT, CDR2 YNNKEL (reference sequence). The CDR3 is CASSQTVAGTDTQYF. CDR3 DNA: TGTGCCAGCAGCCAAACCGTAGCGGGCACAGATACGCAGTATTTT.

This clone turned up a few times. This chain uses TRBV7-9 with TRBJ1-4, with TRBD1 as a possible D gene (6 bases). Germline loops: CDR1 SEHNR, CDR2 FQNEAQ (reference sequence). The CDR3 is 17 residues long. V gave up 5 bases and J gave up 0 bases, with 16 bases separating them. CDR3 amino acids: CASSLDRWGATNEKLFF. The CDR3 nucleotides read TGTGCCAGCAGCCTCGACAGGTGGGGTGCAACTAATGAAAAACTGTTTTTT.

This clone was detected once. This chain uses TRBV15 with TRBJ2-5, with D tentatively TRBD2 (5 bases). This CDR3 is 15 amino acids long. V gave up 0 bases and J gave up 1 base, with 9 bases separating them. Germline V gene sequence: CDR1 LNHNV, CDR2 YYDKDF (reference sequence). CDR3 loop: CATSRDPGVQETQYF. The CDR3 DNA reads TGTGCCACCAGCAGAGATCCCGGGGTCCAAGAGACCCAGTACTTC.

The chain has TRBV7-9 and TRBJ2-1; D call uncertain. CDR1 and CDR2 (germline): SEHNR, FQNEAQ (reference sequence). The CDR3 length is 16 residues. Trimming pared 1 base from V and 6 bases from J, leaving 16 bases between. Here the CDR3 DNA reads TGTGCCAGCAGCTTAGAAGGGCTAGTCTCCCTCAATGAGCAGTTCTTC. It yields the protein CASSLEGLVSLNEQFF. The full variable domain, with the rest looked up from reference TRBV7-9 and TRBJ2-1, is DTGVSQNPRHKITKRGQNVTFRCDPISEHNRLYWYRQTLGQGPEFLTYFQNEAQLEKSRLLSDRFSAERPKGSFSTLEIQRTEQGDSAMYLCASSLEGLVSLNEQFFGPGTRLTVL.

J is TRBJ1-2 and V is TRBV9; 7 positions agree with TRBD1. With V trimmed by 3 bases and J by 8 bases, 7 bases remained unmatched. The length of the CDR3 is 13 residues. Germline CDR1 reads SGDLS; CDR2 reads YYNGEE. The CDR3 region is CASSAATGLGYTF. CDR3 DNA: TGTGCCAGCAGCGCGGCGACAGGGTTAGGCTACACCTTC.

The chain links TRBV7-9 to TRBJ1-1; weak D call: TRBD1 (5 bases). V was shortened by 5 bases and J by 3 bases, with 13 bases between the two germline ends. Germline loops: CDR1 SEHNR, CDR2 FQNEAQ (reference sequence). The CDR3 loop spans 14 amino acids. CDR3 residues: CASSRGKGDTEAFF. For the CDR3, the DNA is TGTGCCAGCAGCCGCGGGAAAGGGGACACTGAAGCTTTCTTT.

The count of this clone is one. The chain couples TRBV20-1 to TRBJ2-7; D is undetermined. Germline-derived CDR1 and CDR2 are DFQATT and SNEGSKA (reference sequence). This CDR3 has 11 residues. Trimming stripped 7 bases from V and 0 bases from J, with 7 bases between. The CDR3 is CSGTPSYEQYF. Written as DNA, the CDR3 is TGCAGTGGCACCCCCTCCTACGAGCAGTACTTC.

Comments on this clone: One end of the junction is discordant with germline, which a read error may explain. The chain uses TRBV15 and TRBJ1-1, with 7 positions matching TRBD1. Germline assignment: CDR1 LNHNV and CDR2 YYDKDF (reference sequence). The CDR3 totals 15 residues. CDR3 region: CATSRDRVANTEAFF. In nucleotides, the CDR3 is TGTGCCACCAGCCGAGACAGGGTGGCGAACACTGAAGCTTTCTTT. Combining the CDR3 with reference TRBV15 and TRBJ1-1 gives the whole variable domain DAMVIQNPRYQVTQFGKPVTLSCSQTLNHNVMYWYQQKSSQAPKLLFHYYDKDFNNEADTPDNFQSRRPNTSFCFLDIRSPGLGDTAMYLCATSRDRVANTEAFFGQGTRLTVV.

This chain uses TRBV19 with TRBJ2-2, with D uncertain. V lost 7 bases and J 0 bases, leaving 18 bases between the germline ends. The germline V gene has CDR1 LNHDA and CDR2 SQIVND (reference sequence). The CDR3 extends over 17 amino acids. CDR3 sequence reads: CASNAFGRFANTGELFF. CDR3 bases: TGTGCCAGTAACGCCTTCGGACGGTTCGCGAACACCGGGGAGCTGTTTTTT.